These 18 T cell receptor beta chains originate from one sample sequenced in a study of human T cells and chemical hapten exposure. MiXCR, run by TCRdb on the RACE reads, gives a single entry per CDR3 protein. The table has more than 65,000 distinct CDR3 sequences, around 10% seen once. The time point denotes: patch test 1, 2 weeks after DPC sensitization. As for treatment: therapeutic diphenylcyclopropenone sensitization with weekly scalp DPC. Sequenced material: whole blood, taken in connection with sensitization to the hapten diphenylcyclopropenone (DPC). The origin of the receptors is a woman aged 45-65 years with alopecia areata. Some clones in this sample may be carry-over from other donors' samples.

This clonotype was detected ten times or more. The chain employs TRBV18 and TRBJ2-3; 9 bases are shared with TRBD1. The CDR3 spans 20 residues. J lost 0 bases, V lost 1 base, and 14 bases had no gene match. CDR1 KGHSH and CDR2 LQKENI come from the germline V gene. The CDR3 DNA is TGTGCCAGCTCACCACTTGCGGTCCCGGGACAGGGCGGAAGCACAGATACGCAGTATTTT. Protein: CASSPLAVPGQGGSTDTQYF.

This clonotype occurred a few times. This rearrangement joins TRBV5-1 to TRBJ1-2; 7 nucleotides agree with TRBD1. Germline V CDR1 and CDR2: SGHRS, YFSETQ. CDR3 size: 13 residues. V gave up 5 bases and J gave up 4 bases; unmatched junction bases: 5. DNA for the CDR3: TGCGCCAGCAGTTCACAGGGGACCTATGGCTACACCTTC. Its translation is CASSSQGTYGYTF.

There are a few counts of this clonotype. This chain connects TRBV24-1 to TRBJ2-2; 8 bases line up with TRBD2. With 5 bases clipped from V and 5 bases from J, the junction kept 6 bases outside the gene matches. Germline CDR1 KGHDR, CDR2 SFDVKD. This CDR3 is built from 15 residues. CDR3 protein: CATSGAGGQTGELFF. The CDR3 DNA reads TGTGCCACCAGTGGGGCGGGAGGTCAGACCGGGGAGCTGTTTTTT.

This clonotype showed up just a few times. This rearrangement joins TRBV6-6 to TRBJ1-6; no reliable D call. The CDR3 contains 14 residues. Trimming took 2 bases from V and 8 from J, leaving 10 bases between them. Germline assignment: CDR1 MNHNY and CDR2 SVGAGI (reference sequence). This CDR3 is CASSYGEQYSPLHF. CDR3 DNA: TGTGCCAGCAGTTACGGGGAGCAATATTCACCCCTCCACTTT.

There are a few counts of this clonotype. The chain uses TRBV4-1 and TRBJ2-2, with TRBD1 identical over 11 bases. V shed 6 bases and J 1 base; nucleotides not matched to a gene: 7. CDR1 is MGHRA and CDR2 is YSYEKL in the germline V gene. CDR3 size: 17 residues. The CDR3 DNA reads TGCGCCAGCAGTACCGGACAGGGGGCATGGAACACCGGGGAGCTGTTTTTT. As protein: CASSTGQGAWNTGELFF.

The V call is TRBV12-3 or TRBV12-4, the J call TRBJ2-1; D remains unclear. This CDR3 has 13 residues. The V and J ends lost 3 bases and 4 bases respectively, with 7 bases between them. The CDR3 protein is CASSLELYNEQFF. As DNA, the CDR3 is TGTGCCAGCAGTTTGGAGCTGTACAATGAGCAGTTCTTC.

This chain connects TRBV29-1 to TRBJ2-4, with a possible D match to TRBD1 (5 bases). This CDR3 is 12 amino acids long. Per germline, CDR1 SQVTM and CDR2 ANQGSEA. Trimming left V 6 bases short and J 6 bases short, with 12 bases between. The CDR3 loop is CSVVDDRNIQYF. CDR3 sequence (DNA): TGCAGCGTCGTGGATGACAGAAACATTCAGTACTTC. The variable domain in full, with the rest retrieved from reference TRBV29-1 and TRBJ2-4, is SAVISQKPSRDICQRGTSLTIQCQVDSQVTMMFWYRQQPGQSLTLIATANQGSEATYESGFVIDKFPISRPNLTFSTLTVSNMSPEDSSIYLCSVVDDRNIQYFGAGTRLSVL.

This clonotype was picked up many times. The V call is TRBV3-1, the J call TRBJ2-2; 11 bases fit TRBD2. CDR3 size: 15 residues. After removal of 6 bases from V and 4 bases from J, the junction contained 4 bases not matched to a gene. Germline-derived CDR1 and CDR2 are LGHDT and YNNKEL (reference sequence). The CDR3 protein is CASRLAGVRTGELFF. CDR3 bases: TGTGCCAGCAGACTAGCGGGAGTGCGCACCGGGGAGCTGTTTTTT. Together with reference TRBV3-1 and TRBJ2-2, the CDR3 gives the full variable domain: DTAVSQTPKYLVTQMGNDKSIKCEQNLGHDTMYWYKQDSKKFLKIMFSYNNKELIINETVPNRFSPKSPDKAHLNLHINSLELGDSAVYFCASRLAGVRTGELFFGEGSRLTVL.

This clonotype was found a few times. The chain recombines TRBV2 with TRBJ2-6; D may match TRBD1 or TRBD2 (5 bases each). Germline CDR1 and CDR2: SNHLY and FYNNEI. Trimming stripped 4 bases from V and 15 bases from J, with 13 bases between. This CDR3 is built from 12 residues. Written as DNA, the CDR3 is TGTGCCAGCAGTGCGTACGGGACGGGCCTGACTTTC. Its protein product is CASSAYGTGLTF. The variable domain in full, completed from reference TRBV2 and TRBJ2-6, reads EPEVTQTPSHQVTQMGQEVILRCVPISNHLYFYWYRQILGQKVEFLVSFYNNEISEKSEIFDDQFSVERPDGSNFTLKIRSTKLEDSAMYFCASSAYGTGLTFGAGSRLTVL.

In this sample, this clonotype turned up a few times. This sequence joins TRBV7-6 and TRBJ2-7; D gene unclear. The CDR3 runs to 13 residues. V was shortened by 1 base and J by 6 bases, with 10 bases between the two germline ends. Per germline, CDR1 SGHVS and CDR2 FNYEAQ. The CDR3 protein is CASSLVSRGEQYF. For the CDR3, the DNA is TGTGCCAGCAGCTTAGTTAGCAGAGGCGAGCAGTACTTC.

The table lists this clonotype with many counts. The chain is built from TRBV6-5 and TRBJ2-6; D is possibly TRBD2 (5 bases). V was pared by 5 bases and J by 1 base, with 15 bases between. CDR1 and CDR2 (germline): MNHEY, SVGAGI. This CDR3 spans 17 amino acids. Here the CDR3 DNA reads TGTGCCAGCAGTAATCTAGCTGTGCTATCTGGGGCCAACGTCCTGACTTTC. It yields the protein CASSNLAVLSGANVLTF.

This clonotype was seen ten or more times. The chain combines TRBV5-4 with TRBJ2-3; 7 bases map to TRBD1. This CDR3 spans 16 amino acids. The V gene's germline CDR1 is SGHNT and CDR2 YYREEE (reference sequence). V shed 4 bases and J 2 bases; nucleotides not matched to a gene: 10. The CDR3 sequence: CASSQRDRALTDTQYF. The DNA of the CDR3 is TGTGCCAGCAGCCAGAGGGACAGAGCACTCACAGATACGCAGTATTTT.

This clonotype showed up many times. This rearrangement joins TRBV9 to TRBJ2-4; 15 nucleotides match TRBD2. In germline, CDR1 is SGDLS, CDR2 YYNGEE. The ends lost 3 bases at V and 8 bases at J; junction bases unmatched: 6. This CDR3 comprises 16 residues. This CDR3 reads CASSEGLAGGEDIQYF. The CDR3 region has the DNA TGTGCCAGCAGCGAGGGACTAGCGGGAGGAGAGGACATTCAGTACTTC.

The chain carries TRBV20-1 and TRBJ2-1; TRBD2 matches 10 bases. Losses at the gene ends were 6 bases for V and 2 bases for J; bases not matched to a gene: 7. Germline CDR1 DFQATT, CDR2 SNEGSKA (reference sequence). The CDR3 sequence is 15 residues long. CDR3 sequence: CSAERTSGTYNEQFF. Written as DNA, the CDR3 is TGCAGTGCCGAGAGGACTAGCGGAACCTACAATGAGCAGTTCTTC.

This clonotype was counted at least ten times. The chain combines TRBV7-2 with TRBJ1-4; 7 bases match TRBD1. V shed 3 bases and J 3 bases; nucleotides not matched to a gene: 1. This CDR3 has 14 amino acids. Germline loops: CDR1 SGHTA, CDR2 FQGNSA. The CDR3 coding sequence is TGTGCCAGCAGCTTGGGACAGTCTAATGAAAAACTGTTTTTT. Its translation: CASSLGQSNEKLFF.

DNA for the CDR3: TGCAGTGCCCCCGGGACAGGGGTCACAGATACGCAGTATTTT. It codes for CSAPGTGVTDTQYF. The J gene is TRBJ2-3, the V gene TRBV20-1, with TRBD1 identical over 10 bases. CDR1 and CDR2 from the germline V gene are DFQATT and SNEGSKA (reference sequence). This CDR3 has 14 residues. With 6 bases clipped from V and 2 bases from J, the junction kept 5 bases outside the gene matches.

The genes are TRBV28 and TRBJ2-2; 7 nucleotides match TRBD2. In germline, CDR1 is MDHEN, CDR2 SYDVKM. The CDR3 runs to 15 residues. V gave up 6 bases and J gave up 1 base; unmatched junction bases: 5. The CDR3 reads CASRPAGVNTGELFF. The CDR3 bases are TGTGCCAGCAGGCCTGCGGGAGTGAACACCGGGGAGCTGTTTTTT.

This clonotype was recorded a few times. This rearrangement joins TRBV19 to TRBJ1-6; TRBD1 matches at 7 bases. The CDR3 extends over 16 amino acids. Germline CDR1 and CDR2: LNHDA and SQIVND (reference sequence). V trimming: 7 bases; J trimming: 8 bases; junction bases outside the gene matches: 14. CDR3 in DNA: TGTGCCAGTACCCGGCAGGGAAACAGGGGACATTCACCCCTCCACTTT. This translates into CASTRQGNRGHSPLHF.